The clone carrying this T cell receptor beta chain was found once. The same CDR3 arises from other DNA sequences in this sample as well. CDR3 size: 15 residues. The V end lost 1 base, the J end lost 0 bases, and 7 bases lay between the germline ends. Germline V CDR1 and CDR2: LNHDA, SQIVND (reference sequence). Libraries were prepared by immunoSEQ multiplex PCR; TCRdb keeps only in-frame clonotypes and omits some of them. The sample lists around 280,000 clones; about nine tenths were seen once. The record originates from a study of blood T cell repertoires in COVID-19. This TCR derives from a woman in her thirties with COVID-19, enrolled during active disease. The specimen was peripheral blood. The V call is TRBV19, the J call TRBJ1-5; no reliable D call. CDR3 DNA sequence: TGTGCCAGTAGTATAGGAGCCTATAGCAATCAGCCCCAGCATTTT. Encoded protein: CASSIGAYSNQPQHF.